The 2 T cell receptor beta chains reported below all come from one sample, sequenced in a study of cytomegalovirus exposure and HLA in healthy donors. The PCR employed 60 Vbeta primers together with 13 Jbeta primers. Clones were read by immunoSEQ multiplex PCR, and TCRdb kept only the in-frame ones, dropping some. The sample has under 200,000 clones, around four fifths seen once. The sample was PBMCs. These receptors were taken from a woman aged 45-60 years in good health and CMV-seronegative.

The rearrangement uses TRBV27 and TRBJ2-7; tentative D call: TRBD2 (5 bases). CDR1 is MNHEY and CDR2 is SMNVEV in the germline V gene (reference sequence). The CDR3 is made up of 17 amino acids. Deletions cut 5 bases from V and 1 base from J, with 21 bases between. The CDR3 here is CASSPPRGVARSYEQYF. The CDR3 region has the DNA TGTGCCAGCAGTCCACCTCGAGGAGTAGCGCGTTCCTACGAGCAGTACTTC.

The rearrangement links TRBV15 to TRBJ1-1; D gene unclear. The CDR3 consists of 16 residues. The V end was cut by 1 base, the J end by 1 base, with 13 bases between. Germline V gene data show CDR1 as LNHNV and CDR2 as YYDKDF (reference sequence). The CDR3 sequence: CATSRGVTRGNTEAFF. The CDR3 nucleotides are TGTGCCACCAGCAGAGGGGTGACGCGGGGGAACACTGAAGCTTTCTTT. The whole variable domain, remainder taken from reference TRBV15 and TRBJ1-1, is DAMVIQNPRYQVTQFGKPVTLSCSQTLNHNVMYWYQQKSSQAPKLLFHYYDKDFNNEADTPDNFQSRRPNTSFCFLDIRSPGLGDTAMYLCATSRGVTRGNTEAFFGQGTRLTVV.